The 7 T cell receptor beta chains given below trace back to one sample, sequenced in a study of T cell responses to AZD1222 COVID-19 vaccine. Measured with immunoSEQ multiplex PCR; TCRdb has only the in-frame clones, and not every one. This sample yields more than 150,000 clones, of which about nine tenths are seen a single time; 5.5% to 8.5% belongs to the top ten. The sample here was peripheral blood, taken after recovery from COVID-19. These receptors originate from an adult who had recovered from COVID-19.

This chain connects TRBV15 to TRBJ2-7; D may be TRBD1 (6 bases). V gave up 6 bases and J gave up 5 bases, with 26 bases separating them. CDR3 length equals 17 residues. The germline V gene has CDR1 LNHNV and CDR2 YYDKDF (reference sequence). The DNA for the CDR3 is TGTGCCACCAGTTTACTAGACCAGGGGAACCCTCGGGACGAGCAGTACTTC. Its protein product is CATSLLDQGNPRDEQYF.

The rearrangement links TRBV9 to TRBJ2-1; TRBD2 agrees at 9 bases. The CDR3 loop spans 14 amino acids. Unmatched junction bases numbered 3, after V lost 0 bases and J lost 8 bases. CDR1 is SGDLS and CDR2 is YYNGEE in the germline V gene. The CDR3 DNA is TGTGCCAGCAGCGTAGGCGGGAGGGTAGATGAGCAGTTCTTC. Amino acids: CASSVGGRVDEQFF. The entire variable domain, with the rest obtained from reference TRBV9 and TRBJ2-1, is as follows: DSGVTQTPKHLITATGQRVTLRCSPRSGDLSVYWYQQSLDQGLQFLIQYYNGEERAKGNILERFSAQQFPDLHSELNLSSLELGDSALYFCASSVGGRVDEQFFGPGTRLTVL.

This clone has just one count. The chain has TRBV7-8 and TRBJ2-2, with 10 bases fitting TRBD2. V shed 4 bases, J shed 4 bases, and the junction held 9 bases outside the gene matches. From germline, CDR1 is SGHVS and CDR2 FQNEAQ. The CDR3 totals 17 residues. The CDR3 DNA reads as TGTGCCAGCAGCTCTCGGACTAGCGGAACCCTCACCGGGGAGCTGTTTTTT. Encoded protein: CASSSRTSGTLTGELFF. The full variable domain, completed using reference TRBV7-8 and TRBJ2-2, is GAGVSQSPRYKVAKRGQDVALRCDPISGHVSLFWYQQALGQGPEFLTYFQNEAQLDKSGLPSDRFFAERPEGSVSTLKIQRTQQEDSAVYLCASSSRTSGTLTGELFFGEGSRLTVL.

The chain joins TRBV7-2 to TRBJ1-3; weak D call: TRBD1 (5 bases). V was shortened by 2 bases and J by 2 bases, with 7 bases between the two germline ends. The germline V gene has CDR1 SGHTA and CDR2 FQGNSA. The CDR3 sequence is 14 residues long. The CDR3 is CASSLTGPGNTIYF. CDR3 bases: TGTGCCAGCAGCTTAACGGGACCTGGAAACACCATATATTTT.

CDR3 loop: CASSFDRGLGGANVLTF. The CDR3 nucleotides are TGTGCCAGCAGTTTTGACAGGGGACTAGGGGGGGCCAACGTCCTGACTTTC. The rearrangement joins TRBV27 to TRBJ2-6; either TRBD1 or TRBD2 may supply D (8 bases each). The CDR3 runs 17 residues. V dropped 3 bases and J dropped 4 bases, with 16 bases sitting between them. CDR1 and CDR2 from the germline V gene are MNHEY and SMNVEV (reference sequence).

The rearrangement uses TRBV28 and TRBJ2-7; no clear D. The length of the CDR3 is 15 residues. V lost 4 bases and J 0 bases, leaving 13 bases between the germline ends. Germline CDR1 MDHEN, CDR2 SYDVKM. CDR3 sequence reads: CASSSMGSYSYEQYF. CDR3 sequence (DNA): TGTGCCAGCAGTTCCATGGGGTCCTACTCCTACGAGCAGTACTTC.

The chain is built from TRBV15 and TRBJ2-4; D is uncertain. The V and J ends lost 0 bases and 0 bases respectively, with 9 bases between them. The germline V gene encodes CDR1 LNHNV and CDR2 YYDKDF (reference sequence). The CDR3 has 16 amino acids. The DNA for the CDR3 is TGTGCCACCAGCAGAGATCTGGCCTCAGCCAAAAACATTCAGTACTTC. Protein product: CATSRDLASAKNIQYF.